These T cell receptor beta chains were read from a single sample in a study of blood T cell repertoires in COVID-19. Data came from immunoSEQ multiplex PCR; TCRdb stores just in-frame clones and leaves some out. The data hold some 62,000 clones, with 78% observed a single time. The specimen was peripheral blood. The receptor source for this set is a man between 60 and 70 years old with COVID-19, enrolled during active disease. The CDR3 runs from the conserved cysteine through the conserved F or W. The order of the fields is J gene, D gene, clone size, V gene, CDR3 DNA, CDR3 protein. A D gene is named only where the DNA matches it firmly. Size is stated for part of the rows, as once, few or many counts, or as a class when the clone is expanded.

j_gene: TRBJ2-5
d_gene: NA
abundance: NA
v_gene: TRBV5-1
CDR3nt: TGCGCCAGCAGCCCGACTAGTTCGGAGACCCAGTACTTC
CDR3aa: CASSPTSSETQYF

j_gene: TRBJ2-2
d_gene: NA
abundance: NA
v_gene: TRBV7-6
CDR3nt: TGTGCCAGCAGCGTCGGTTCTACCGGGGAGCTGTTTTTT
CDR3aa: CASSVGSTGELFF

j_gene: TRBJ2-7
d_gene: TRBD2
abundance: NA
v_gene: TRBV19
CDR3nt: TGTGCCAGTAGCCGGAGACTAGCGGGGGACCTGAGGTACGAGCAGTACTTC
CDR3aa: CASSRRLAGDLRYEQYF

j_gene: TRBJ1-1
d_gene: TRBD1
abundance: NA
v_gene: TRBV15
CDR3nt: TGTGCCACCAGCAGAGTACAGGGGGTTGAGACTTTCTTT
CDR3aa: CATSRVQGVETFF

j_gene: TRBJ2-7
d_gene: NA
abundance: NA
v_gene: TRBV11-2
CDR3nt: TGTGCCAGCAGCCTTAACTACTACGAGCAGTACTTC
CDR3aa: CASSLNYYEQYF

j_gene: TRBJ1-1
d_gene: NA
abundance: NA
v_gene: TRBV12-5
CDR3nt: TGTGCTAGTAGCGGGGCTGGCACTGAAGCTTTCTTT
CDR3aa: CASSGAGTEAFF

j_gene: TRBJ1-2
d_gene: NA
abundance: NA
v_gene: TRBV5-4
CDR3nt: TGTGCCAGCAGCCCCGGGGGGAGTACCTATGGCTACACCTTC
CDR3aa: CASSPGGSTYGYTF

j_gene: TRBJ2-7
d_gene: NA
abundance: NA
v_gene: TRBV20-1
CDR3nt: TGCAGTGCTACCAGGGTTCGCGAGCAGTACTTC
CDR3aa: CSATRVREQYF

j_gene: TRBJ2-6
d_gene: NA
abundance: NA
v_gene: TRBV10-3
CDR3nt: TGTGCCATCAGTGCTTCGCAGGGGGCCAACGTCCTGACTTTC
CDR3aa: CAISASQGANVLTF

j_gene: TRBJ1-6
d_gene: TRBD1
abundance: medium-sized
v_gene: TRBV29-1
CDR3nt: TGCAGCGCTGCGACAGGGAAAAGGAATTCACCCCTCCACTTT
CDR3aa: CSAATGKRNSPLHF

j_gene: TRBJ2-2
d_gene: TRBD1
abundance: NA
v_gene: TRBV27
CDR3nt: TGTGCCAGCAGTTTAACCGGGACAGTCCTATTAAACACCGGGGAGCTGTTTTTT
CDR3aa: CASSLTGTVLLNTGELFF

j_gene: TRBJ2-5
d_gene: NA
abundance: NA
v_gene: TRBV9
CDR3nt: TGTGCCAGCAGCGTAGAGGGACACCGCCAAGAGACCCAGTACTTC
CDR3aa: CASSVEGHRQETQYF

j_gene: TRBJ2-5
d_gene: NA
abundance: NA
v_gene: TRBV28
CDR3nt: TGTGCCAGCAGCCAGACAGACGGCGAAGAGACCCAGTACTTC
CDR3aa: CASSQTDGEETQYF

j_gene: TRBJ1-2
d_gene: TRBD1
abundance: few
v_gene: TRBV4-1
CDR3nt: TGCGCCAGCAGCCAAGAGGGGACAGGGACTGGCTACACCTTC
CDR3aa: CASSQEGTGTGYTF

j_gene: TRBJ2-3
d_gene: TRBD2
abundance: few
v_gene: TRBV28
CDR3nt: TGTGCCAGCAGTTTAGCGGGGGGCGATACGCAGTATTTT
CDR3aa: CASSLAGGDTQYF

j_gene: TRBJ2-3
d_gene: NA
abundance: NA
v_gene: TRBV6-5
CDR3nt: TGTGCCAGCAGTTCCGGGACTAGCACAGATACGCAGTATTTT
CDR3aa: CASSSGTSTDTQYF

j_gene: TRBJ2-3
d_gene: NA
abundance: NA
v_gene: TRBV9
CDR3nt: TGTGCCAGCAGCCACCTAGGGGCAGATACGCAGTATTTT
CDR3aa: CASSHLGADTQYF

j_gene: TRBJ1-1
d_gene: NA
abundance: NA
v_gene: TRBV4-2
CDR3nt: TGTGCCAGCAGCCAGTCGGGGGAGGACACTGAAGCTTTCTTT
CDR3aa: CASSQSGEDTEAFF

j_gene: TRBJ1-2
d_gene: NA
abundance: NA
v_gene: TRBV4-2
CDR3nt: TGTGCCAGCAGCCAAGATCGGGGGGGTTGGGGCTACACCTTC
CDR3aa: CASSQDRGGWGYTF

j_gene: TRBJ2-5
d_gene: TRBD2
abundance: NA
v_gene: TRBV4-2
CDR3nt: TGTGCCAGCAGCCCTAGACTAGCGGGGTCCACGGGGGAGACCCAGTACTTC
CDR3aa: CASSPRLAGSTGETQYF

j_gene: TRBJ2-3
d_gene: NA
abundance: NA
v_gene: TRBV7-6
CDR3nt: TGTGCCAGCAGCTGGGGCATCACAGATACGCAGTATTTT
CDR3aa: CASSWGITDTQYF

j_gene: TRBJ1-5
d_gene: NA
abundance: NA
v_gene: TRBV6-5
CDR3nt: TGTGCCAGCCACACTACCCCAGATCAGCCCCAGCATTTT
CDR3aa: CASHTTPDQPQHF

j_gene: TRBJ1-5
d_gene: TRBD1
abundance: once
v_gene: TRBV5-1
CDR3nt: TGCGCCAGCAGCTTGACAGGGGCGGTGAATCAGCCCCAGCATTTT
CDR3aa: CASSLTGAVNQPQHF

j_gene: TRBJ2-7
d_gene: TRBD1
abundance: NA
v_gene: TRBV2
CDR3nt: TGTGCCAGCAGTCGGGACAGCGTTAACGAGCAGTACTTC
CDR3aa: CASSRDSVNEQYF

j_gene: TRBJ1-5
d_gene: TRBD1
abundance: NA
v_gene: TRBV6-5
CDR3nt: TGTGCCAGCACCTCGACAGGGGCGTATCAGCCCCAGCATTTT
CDR3aa: CASTSTGAYQPQHF

j_gene: TRBJ2-7
d_gene: TRBD1
abundance: NA
v_gene: TRBV5-1
CDR3nt: TGCGCCAGCAGCCTTGGACAGGCCAAAGGCTACGAGCAGTACTTC
CDR3aa: CASSLGQAKGYEQYF

j_gene: TRBJ2-1
d_gene: TRBD2
abundance: NA
v_gene: TRBV11-3
CDR3nt: TGTGCCAGCAGCTTATGGACTAGTTCCTCGAATGAGCAGTTCTTC
CDR3aa: CASSLWTSSSNEQFF

j_gene: TRBJ2-1
d_gene: NA
abundance: NA
v_gene: TRBV30
CDR3nt: TGTGCCTGGAGTGCTGGGACTGGCTTAGGGGATGAGCAGTTCTTC
CDR3aa: CAWSAGTGLGDEQFF

j_gene: TRBJ1-1
d_gene: NA
abundance: NA
v_gene: TRBV10-3
CDR3nt: TGTGCCATCAAAAGGGAGACTGAAGCTTTCTTT
CDR3aa: CAIKRETEAFF

j_gene: TRBJ2-7
d_gene: NA
abundance: NA
v_gene: TRBV7-2
CDR3nt: TGTGCCAGCAGCTTAGCGACTGAGCAGTACTTC
CDR3aa: CASSLATEQYF

j_gene: TRBJ2-1
d_gene: NA
abundance: once
v_gene: TRBV11-2
CDR3nt: TGTGCCAGCAGCTTAGTACGGGAACGGGTCAGAGAGCAGTTCTTC
CDR3aa: CASSLVRERVREQFF

j_gene: TRBJ2-3
d_gene: TRBD1
abundance: NA
v_gene: TRBV4-2
CDR3nt: TGTGCCAGCAGCCGGACAGGCAGCACAGATACGCAGTATTTT
CDR3aa: CASSRTGSTDTQYF

j_gene: TRBJ2-1
d_gene: TRBD1
abundance: NA
v_gene: TRBV19
CDR3nt: TGTGCCAGTAGTACCGGGACAGGATCCTACAATGAGCAGTTCTTC
CDR3aa: CASSTGTGSYNEQFF

j_gene: TRBJ2-5
d_gene: TRBD2
abundance: once
v_gene: TRBV30
CDR3nt: TGTGCCTGGAGTCCGGGACTAGCGGGACAAGAGACCCAGTACTTC
CDR3aa: CAWSPGLAGQETQYF

j_gene: TRBJ2-1
d_gene: NA
abundance: NA
v_gene: TRBV20-1
CDR3nt: TGCAGTGCTAGTCGGGGAGTCGTTTACAATGAGCAGTTCTTC
CDR3aa: CSASRGVVYNEQFF

j_gene: TRBJ2-7
d_gene: NA
abundance: NA
v_gene: TRBV5-4
CDR3nt: TGTGCCAGCAGCTTTCAGGGGAACGAGCAGTACTTC
CDR3aa: CASSFQGNEQYF

j_gene: TRBJ2-2
d_gene: TRBD1
abundance: once
v_gene: TRBV7-9
CDR3nt: TGTGCCAGCAGCGACGGACAGGGACGGTTTCGAGAGGAGCTGTTTTTT
CDR3aa: CASSDGQGRFREELFF

j_gene: TRBJ2-7
d_gene: NA
abundance: NA
v_gene: TRBV11-2
CDR3nt: TGTGCCAGCAGCTCAACCCAGTCCTTCTACGAGCAGTACTTC
CDR3aa: CASSSTQSFYEQYF

j_gene: TRBJ2-3
d_gene: TRBD2
abundance: once
v_gene: TRBV11-3
CDR3nt: TGTGCCAGCAGCTCTACGGCTAGCGGGGGCACAGATACGCAGTATTTT
CDR3aa: CASSSTASGGTDTQYF

j_gene: TRBJ2-5
d_gene: NA
abundance: NA
v_gene: TRBV7-7
CDR3nt: TGTGCCAGCAGTCCGGGGGTCCAAGAGACCCAGTACTTC
CDR3aa: CASSPGVQETQYF

j_gene: TRBJ1-2
d_gene: TRBD1
abundance: NA
v_gene: TRBV5-1
CDR3nt: TGCGCCAGCAGGTCGGGACAGAACTATGGCTACACCTTC
CDR3aa: CASRSGQNYGYTF

j_gene: TRBJ2-1
d_gene: TRBD1
abundance: NA
v_gene: TRBV2
CDR3nt: TGTGCCAGCGGGGACAGCCCGGCCCATGAGCAGTTCTTC
CDR3aa: CASGDSPAHEQFF

j_gene: TRBJ2-7
d_gene: NA
abundance: NA
v_gene: TRBV19
CDR3nt: TGTGCCAGTCGGGCTAGCGTGAACTCCTACGAGCAGTACTTC
CDR3aa: CASRASVNSYEQYF

j_gene: TRBJ1-5
d_gene: NA
abundance: NA
v_gene: TRBV6-8
CDR3nt: TGTGCCAGCACCCCGGAGGGCGAACAGCCCCAGCATTTT
CDR3aa: CASTPEGEQPQHF

j_gene: TRBJ2-1
d_gene: TRBD1
abundance: NA
v_gene: TRBV27
CDR3nt: TGTGCCAGCAGAGGGGGCGCCAGCTACAATGAGCAGTTCTTC
CDR3aa: CASRGGASYNEQFF

j_gene: TRBJ2-1
d_gene: TRBD2
abundance: NA
v_gene: TRBV10-1
CDR3nt: TGCGCCAGCAGTGCTAGCGGGGGGAATGAGCAGTTCTTC
CDR3aa: CASSASGGNEQFF

j_gene: TRBJ2-1
d_gene: TRBD2
abundance: NA
v_gene: TRBV6-5
CDR3nt: TGTGCCAGCAGTCCGGGGACTAGCGGGGTCAATGAGCAGTTCTTC
CDR3aa: CASSPGTSGVNEQFF

j_gene: TRBJ2-1
d_gene: NA
abundance: NA
v_gene: TRBV4-1
CDR3nt: TGCGCCAGCAGCCAAGATGGTATGAGCGGCAATGAGCAGTTCTTC
CDR3aa: CASSQDGMSGNEQFF

j_gene: TRBJ2-3
d_gene: NA
abundance: NA
v_gene: TRBV18
CDR3nt: TGTGCCAGCTCACCGAACGGGGATACGCAGTATTTT
CDR3aa: CASSPNGDTQYF